Reported below is one T cell receptor beta chain. Patients were aged 18 to 65, had disease duration under 2 months, and had newly diagnosed hyperthyroidism. 10 ml of fresh peripheral blood supplied the PBMCs. RNA transcripts provided the source from which TCR beta CDR3 regions were amplified. The HTBI primer set was used in a first-round RT-PCR of the TCR CDR3. TCRdb itself ran the multiplex PCR reads through MiXCR, one entry per CDR3 protein. This sample has hundreds of thousands of distinct CDR3 sequences, with 14% found just once. The data stem from a study of T cells in Graves' hyperthyroidism and ophthalmopathy. V was pared by 5 bases and J by 4 bases, with 9 bases of the junction left unmatched. CDR3 length equals 15 residues. The V gene's germline CDR1 is SEHNR and CDR2 FQNEAQ (reference sequence).

The sample consisted of blood. J is TRBJ1-2 and V is TRBV7-9; 8 bases agree with TRBD1. The clonotype comes from a woman in her late teens or twenties with Graves' hyperthyroidism. This CDR3 is CASSEDRGSRYGYTF. CDR3 sequence (DNA): TGTGCCAGCAGCGAAGACAGGGGTTCGCGCTATGGCTACACCTTC.